A single sample gave rise to the 16 T cell receptor beta chains below, sequenced in a study of blood T cell repertoires in COVID-19. Generated by immunoSEQ multiplex PCR, the TCRdb table keeps only in-frame clones and is missing some. The table has 300,000 to 350,000 clones, around 90% seen once. Sequenced material: PBMCs or T cells enriched from blood (not recorded which). Every receptor here comes from a man under 40 who had recovered from COVID-19.

The chain is built from TRBV11-2 and TRBJ2-1, with D maybe TRBD2 (5 bases). The CDR3 is made up of 14 amino acids. Germline assignment: CDR1 SGHAT and CDR2 FQNNGV. Trimming removed 5 bases from V and 0 bases from J, with 8 bases in between. This chain's CDR3 is CASSPGSSYNEQFF. The CDR3 nucleotides are TGTGCCAGCAGCCCGGGGAGCTCCTACAATGAGCAGTTCTTC.

The rearrangement joins TRBV5-1 to TRBJ2-3, with TRBD2 matching over 8 bases. V trimming: 5 bases; J trimming: 5 bases; junction bases outside the gene matches: 4. In germline, CDR1 is SGHRS, CDR2 YFSETQ. The CDR3 length is 13 residues. The CDR3, as DNA: TGCGCCAGCAGTTCGGGACTAGTAGATACGCAGTATTTT. Amino acids: CASSSGLVDTQYF.

The chain is built from TRBV5-5 and TRBJ1-1; 10 bases map to TRBD1. CDR3 size: 15 residues. The V and J ends lost 4 bases and 6 bases, in that order; junction bases with no gene match: 9. Germline V gene sequence: CDR1 SGHKS, CDR2 YYEKEE (reference sequence). CDR3 amino acids: CASSKIGQGGPEAFF. The DNA for the CDR3 is TGTGCCAGCAGCAAAATAGGACAGGGGGGCCCTGAAGCTTTCTTT.

This clone was seen a single time. This chain connects TRBV4-1 to TRBJ1-4; D is unclear. Germline CDR1 and CDR2: MGHRA and YSYEKL. V lost 3 bases and J lost 8, with 10 bases in between. This CDR3 is 13 amino acids long. The CDR3 loop is CASSHILGEKLFF. Here the CDR3 DNA reads TGCGCCAGCAGCCATATCCTCGGGGAAAAACTGTTTTTT.

The gene calls are TRBV7-8 and TRBJ2-2, with 10 bases matching TRBD2. The CDR3 totals 18 residues. J lost 3 bases, V lost 4 bases, and 11 bases had no gene match. CDR1 and CDR2 from the germline V gene are SGHVS and FQNEAQ. For the CDR3, the DNA is TGTGCCAGCAGCTACCCTAGCGGGGGCCGACCCGACACCGGGGAGCTGTTTTTT. It translates to CASSYPSGGRPDTGELFF.

The V gene is TRBV9, the J gene TRBJ1-2, with 7 bases identical to TRBD1. V gave up 0 bases and J gave up 7 bases; unmatched junction bases: 3. Germline values: CDR1 SGDLS, CDR2 YYNGEE. The CDR3 sequence is 13 residues long. CDR3 amino acids: CASSVEQGFGYTF. CDR3 nucleotides: TGTGCCAGCAGCGTAGAACAGGGGTTTGGCTACACCTTC.

This clone was seen only a few times. This chain's CDR3 is CASSQEKRTEAFF. The DNA of the CDR3 is TGTGCCAGCAGCCAAGAAAAGAGAACTGAAGCTTTCTTT. The chain has TRBV3-1 (or the pseudogene TRBV3-2) and TRBJ1-1; D remains ambiguous. CDR1 is LGHDT, CDR2 YNNKEL, per germline (reference sequence). With 0 bases removed from V and 5 bases from J, the gap between germline ends came to 7 bases. The CDR3 runs to 13 residues.

This chain joins TRBV3-1 (or the pseudogene TRBV3-2) and TRBJ2-1; D remains ambiguous. The CDR3 is made up of 13 amino acids. Germline lookup yields CDR1 LGHDT and CDR2 YNNKEL (reference sequence). V shed 0 bases and J shed 11 bases, with 11 bases lying between them. CDR3: CASSQDSYSQQFF. CDR3 bases: TGTGCCAGCAGCCAAGATAGTTATAGCCAGCAGTTCTTC.

The chain uses TRBV13 and TRBJ1-6, with D perhaps TRBD1 (5 bases). Per the germline V gene, CDR1 is PRHDT and CDR2 is FYEKMQ (reference sequence). The CDR3 length is 11 residues. The V end lost 6 bases, the J end lost 12 bases, and 9 bases lay between the germline ends. Here the CDR3 DNA reads TGTGCCAGCAGGGGGGGAGGACCCCTCCACTTT. This encodes CASRGGGPLHF.

This clone was counted a few times. The gene calls are TRBV30 and TRBJ2-2; 9 bases are shared with TRBD2. J was trimmed by 7 bases and V by 7 bases; bases with no gene match: 10. The CDR3 length is 14 residues. Germline V gives CDR1 GTSNPN, CDR2 SVGIG (reference sequence). The CDR3 sequence is CASSAGGPVGELFF. CDR3 DNA sequence: TGTGCCTCGAGCGCGGGGGGGCCGGTCGGGGAGCTGTTTTTT.

This sequence joins TRBV23-1 and TRBJ1-5; D is uncertain. TRBV23-1 is an ORF, with its function uncertain. This CDR3 contains 15 residues. Trimming stripped 4 bases from V and 7 bases from J, with 17 bases between. CDR3 coding DNA: TGCGCCAGCAGTCGGACCCCGGTGGGAGGACAGCCCCAGCATTTT. Amino acids: CASSRTPVGGQPQHF.

This chain joins TRBV2 and TRBJ1-5, with D tentatively TRBD1 (6 bases). This CDR3 has 15 residues. Per germline, CDR1 SNHLY and CDR2 FYNNEI. The ends were cut back, 5 bases at V and 7 bases at J, with 18 bases in the middle. CDR3 DNA sequence: TGTGCCAGCAGTCCCCAGGGGTCTCCGGGACAGCCCCAGCATTTT. This translates into CASSPQGSPGQPQHF.

This chain links TRBV3-1 (or the pseudogene TRBV3-2) with TRBJ2-3; tentative D call: TRBD1 (5 bases). The CDR3 is 15 residues long. Trimming removed 2 bases at V and 0 bases at J, with 9 bases between. The germline V gene has CDR1 LGHDT and CDR2 YNNKEL (reference sequence). The CDR3 DNA sequence: TGTGCCAGCAGCCAAATGACAGCAAGCACAGATACGCAGTATTTT. Translation gives CASSQMTASTDTQYF.

The chain uses TRBV7-8 and TRBJ2-7, with D hard to call. The CDR3 loop spans 13 amino acids. The germline V gene has CDR1 SGHVS and CDR2 FQNEAQ. V was pared by 5 bases and J by 0 bases, with 8 bases between. The CDR3 is CASSLQSSYEQYF. Written as DNA, the CDR3 is TGTGCCAGCAGCCTACAAAGCTCCTACGAGCAGTACTTC.

The chain joins TRBV7-9 to TRBJ1-3, with unresolved D. The CDR3 is 14 residues long. Germline V CDR1 and CDR2: SEHNR, FQNEAQ (reference sequence). Trimming stripped 1 base from V and 1 base from J, with 5 bases between. Written as DNA, the CDR3 is TGTGCCAGCAGCTTAGAACAGTCTGGAAACACCATATATTTT. Protein sequence: CASSLEQSGNTIYF. Drawing the rest from reference TRBV7-9 and TRBJ1-3, the complete variable domain is DTGVSQNPRHKITKRGQNVTFRCDPISEHNRLYWYRQTLGQGPEFLTYFQNEAQLEKSRLLSDRFSAERPKGSFSTLEIQRTEQGDSAMYLCASSLEQSGNTIYFGEGSWLTVV.

This chain links TRBV3-1 (or the pseudogene TRBV3-2) with TRBJ1-4, with 7 bases that match TRBD1. With 4 bases clipped from V and 14 bases from J, the junction kept 4 bases outside the gene matches. Germline assignment: CDR1 LGHDT and CDR2 YNNKEL (reference sequence). This CDR3 is 11 amino acids long. CDR3 sequence (DNA): TGTGCCAGCAGCCTAGGGACAGTGCTGTTTTTT. Protein: CASSLGTVLFF.